The 18 T cell receptor beta chains below all came from one sample that was sequenced in a study of regulatory T cells in long-lasting Graves disease. Researchers made TCR beta libraries by using iRepertoire HTBI primers and running Arm-PCR on CDR3 regions. TCRdb recomputed calls from the multiplex PCR reads with MiXCR, one row per CDR3 protein. The sample records about 430,000 distinct CDR3 sequences, around 16% being singletons. Time point of the sample: newly diagnosed GD, antithyroid drugs for less than 3 months. Following extraction of RNA from PBMCs, that RNA was used to make the TCR library. These data also featured in a second study, about T cells in Graves' hyperthyroidism and ophthalmopathy.

The sequenced sample was peripheral blood mononuclear cells (PBMCs), obtained at new diagnosis, from a patient treated with antithyroid drugs. The source is a woman aged 40 to 55 with Graves disease.

This clonotype was seen repeatedly, ten times or more. The V call is TRBV2, the J call TRBJ2-1; weak D call: TRBD1 (5 bases). Trimming removed 3 bases at V and 4 bases at J, with 7 bases between. This CDR3 is built from 13 residues. From germline, CDR1 is SNHLY and CDR2 FYNNEI. Here the CDR3 DNA reads TGTGCCAGCAGTGATAAGGGGTACAATGAGCAGTTCTTC. Amino acids: CASSDKGYNEQFF.

At least ten counts were recorded for this clonotype. CDR3 residues: CASSPAENYGYTF. The CDR3 DNA sequence: TGTGCCAGCTCACCCGCGGAAAACTATGGCTACACCTTC. The chain carries TRBV18 and TRBJ1-2; D call uncertain. CDR3 length: 13 residues. Germline V gene data show CDR1 as KGHSH and CDR2 as LQKENI. Between the trimmed V and J ends, which lost 3 bases and 2 bases, there was a span of 7 bases.

The sample holds many counts of this clonotype. The chain is built from TRBV11-3 and TRBJ2-5; TRBD2 aligns across 8 bases. Germline trimming cut 5 bases from V and 2 bases from J; bases unmatched to any gene: 4. CDR3 length equals 14 residues. Germline CDR1 and CDR2: SGHNT and YENEEA. CDR3 sequence reads: CASSITSGQETQYF. The CDR3 bases are TGTGCCAGCAGCATAACTAGCGGTCAAGAGACCCAGTACTTC.

This clonotype was detected ten times or more. The chain combines TRBV11-2 with TRBJ2-3; D is tentatively TRBD1 or TRBD2 (5 bases each). The CDR3 sequence is 16 residues long. Per the germline V gene, CDR1 is SGHAT and CDR2 is FQNNGV. The V gene lost 0 bases and the J gene lost 6 bases, with 16 bases spanning the gap. The CDR3 region is CASSLEGDRRRDTQYF. Written as DNA, the CDR3 is TGTGCCAGCAGCTTAGAAGGGGACCGGCGAAGGGATACGCAGTATTTT.

CDR3 sequence reads: CASSYDSGSPLHF. CDR3 in DNA: TGCGCCAGCAGCTACGACTCGGGATCACCCCTCCACTTT. V usage is TRBV5-1 and J usage is TRBJ1-6; D remains unclear. V shed 3 bases and J shed 10 bases, with 11 bases lying between them. This CDR3 has 13 amino acids. Germline CDR1 SGHRS, CDR2 YFSETQ.

This clonotype has ten or more counts. V gene TRBV2 combines with J gene TRBJ2-7, with D possibly being TRBD1 (6 bases). CDR1 SNHLY and CDR2 FYNNEI come from the germline V gene. The CDR3 covers 11 residues. Trimming took 8 bases from V and 6 from J, leaving 11 bases between them. The CDR3 DNA sequence: TGTGCCAGCCTAGGGGGAACCGAGCAGTACTTC. This translates into CASLGGTEQYF.

The rearrangement links TRBV28 to TRBJ1-2, with D perhaps matching TRBD1 (6 bases). Trimming took off 5 bases at V and 2 bases at J, with 15 bases between the two ends. CDR3 length: 15 amino acids. The germline V gene has CDR1 MDHEN and CDR2 SYDVKM. Here the CDR3 DNA reads TGTGCCAGCAGTACAGGCGGGGGGCGCAACTATGGCTACACCTTC. This encodes CASSTGGGRNYGYTF.

On this clonotype itself: This may be a read error, as it is one base from a much larger clone. V is TRBV2 and J is TRBJ2-7; perhaps TRBD2 as D (6 bases). The CDR3 length is 16 residues. The germline V gene encodes CDR1 SNHLY and CDR2 FYNNEI. The V end lost 7 bases, the J end lost 2 bases, and 21 bases lay between the germline ends. For the CDR3, the DNA is TGTGCCAGCAATATTATGCCGGGACTGATACCCTACGAGCAGTACTTC. It is translated as CASNIMPGLIPYEQYF. Drawing the rest from reference TRBV2 and TRBJ2-7, the complete variable domain is EPEVTQTPSHQVTQMGQEVILRCVPISNHLYFYWYRQILGQKVEFLVSFYNNEISEKSEIFDDQFSVERPDGSNFTLKIRSTKLEDSAMYFCASNIMPGLIPYEQYFGPGTRLTVT.

The chain joins TRBV27 to TRBJ2-1; 10 bases are a match to TRBD2. Per the germline V gene, CDR1 is MNHEY and CDR2 is SMNVEV (reference sequence). CDR3 length: 20 residues. V lost 2 bases, J lost 2 bases, and 15 bases stayed unmatched. CDR3 in DNA: TGTGCCAGCAGTTTAATTTCGGCTAGCGGGAGACCTATACCCTACAATGAGCAGTTCTTC. Translated: CASSLISASGRPIPYNEQFF.

This clonotype was recorded at least ten times. This chain joins TRBV20-1 and TRBJ1-2; D is uncertain. V lost 3 bases and J 6 bases, leaving 14 bases between the germline ends. The CDR3 contains 13 residues. CDR1 DFQATT and CDR2 SNEGSKA come from the germline V gene (reference sequence). The CDR3 DNA reads as TGCAGTGCTAGTTCCCAGGAAGAAAATGGCTACACCTTC. It is translated as CSASSQEENGYTF.

This clonotype was seen many times. This rearrangement joins TRBV18 to TRBJ2-7; 7 bases map to TRBD2. Trimming cost V 3 bases and J 4 bases; bases outside gene matches: 6. This CDR3 region has 14 residues. From germline, CDR1 is KGHSH and CDR2 LQKENI. For the CDR3, the DNA is TGTGCCAGCTCACCTACGGGACTATCTTACGAGCAGTACTTC. Translating gives CASSPTGLSYEQYF.

As for this clonotype: Since a far larger clone is one base different, this is likely a read error. This chain joins TRBV7-2 and TRBJ2-7; possibly TRBD1 or TRBD2 for D (5 bases each). The V and J ends lost 5 bases and 7 bases respectively, with 24 bases between them. The CDR3 covers 16 residues. CDR1 is SGHTA, CDR2 FQGNSA, per germline. CDR3 sequence reads: CASSPWGSRRYNEQYF. In DNA form, the CDR3 reads TGTGCCAGCAGCCCCTGGGGGAGCCGAAGGTACAATGAGCAGTACTTC.

V is TRBV30 and J is TRBJ1-4; 8 nucleotides line up with TRBD1. The CDR3 spans 15 residues. Per germline, CDR1 GTSNPN and CDR2 SVGIG (reference sequence). V lost 2 bases, J lost 3 bases, and 5 bases stayed unmatched. CDR3 coding DNA: TGTGCCTGGAGTCCAGGACAGGGTCCTAATGAAAAACTGTTTTTT. It is translated as CAWSPGQGPNEKLFF.

This clonotype was picked up a small number of times. The chain joins TRBV3-1 to TRBJ2-5; D unclear. Deletions cut 2 bases from V and 9 bases from J, with 7 bases between. This CDR3 contains 11 residues. Germline V gene data show CDR1 as LGHDT and CDR2 as YNNKEL (reference sequence). The CDR3 DNA reads TGTGCCAGCAGCCAATCAAACGCCCAGTACTTC. Translating gives CASSQSNAQYF.

This clonotype appeared many times. The chain couples TRBV6-9 to TRBJ2-7; 10 bases agree with TRBD2. The CDR3 extends over 18 amino acids. CDR1 is MNHGY and CDR2 is SVAAGI in the germline V gene. The V segment lost 3 bases and the J segment 0 bases; nucleotides outside the gene matches: 11. The CDR3 sequence is CASSYGLAGAAYSYEQYF. The CDR3 DNA follows: TGTGCCAGCAGTTACGGGCTAGCGGGAGCGGCTTACTCCTACGAGCAGTACTTC.

This sequence joins TRBV15 and TRBJ2-3, with 10 nucleotides matching TRBD2. Germline V gene data show CDR1 as LNHNV and CDR2 as YYDKDF (reference sequence). With V trimmed by 0 bases and J by 5 bases, 2 bases remained unmatched. The CDR3 contains 15 residues. The CDR3 bases are TGTGCCACCAGCAGAGATAGCGGGAGGATAGATACGCAGTATTTT. It specifies CATSRDSGRIDTQYF.

This clonotype has a count of ten or more. The genes are TRBV7-9 and TRBJ2-7; 8 bases are a match to TRBD2. This CDR3 is 14 amino acids long. The ends lost 5 bases at V and 2 bases at J; junction bases unmatched: 5. From germline, CDR1 is SEHNR and CDR2 FQNEAQ (reference sequence). The CDR3 region has the DNA TGTGCCAGCAGCCTAGAGACTAGCGCCTACGAGCAGTACTTC. Protein: CASSLETSAYEQYF.

In this sample, this clonotype turned up a few times. This chain uses TRBV7-9 with TRBJ2-1; 10 bases are a match to TRBD2. Germline-derived CDR1 and CDR2 are SEHNR and FQNEAQ (reference sequence). This CDR3 spans 14 amino acids. V lost 7 bases to trimming and J lost 5 bases; unmatched junction nucleotides: 5. This CDR3 reads CASILAGLHNEQFF. CDR3 nucleotide sequence: TGTGCCAGCATACTAGCGGGACTCCACAATGAGCAGTTCTTC.